This T cell receptor beta chain was sequenced in a study of T-cell memory formation after mild COVID-19. Via MiXCR, TCRdb re-called the 5' RACE reads, giving one row per CDR3 protein. The table includes approximately 150,000 distinct CDR3 sequences, around 5.8% detected once. In germline, CDR1 is SEHNR, CDR2 FQNEAQ (reference sequence). The CDR3 is 13 residues long. V gave up 5 bases and J gave up 2 bases; unmatched junction bases: 1. This clonotype appeared a few times. The sequence came from an adult woman who had mild COVID-19 (a few samples of this study predate the infection). Cell type and time point are not known. This sequence joins TRBV7-9 and TRBJ1-2, with 8 bases fitting TRBD1. Material: PBMCs or a T cell subset sorted from them (not recorded which). The chain's CDR3 is CASSTGGNYGYTF. CDR3 DNA: TGTGCCAGCAGCACAGGGGGGAACTATGGCTACACCTTC. The full variable domain, rest sourced from reference TRBV7-9 and TRBJ1-2, is DTGVSQNPRHKITKRGQNVTFRCDPISEHNRLYWYRQTLGQGPEFLTYFQNEAQLEKSRLLSDRFSAERPKGSFSTLEIQRTEQGDSAMYLCASSTGGNYGYTFGSGTRLTVV.